This record covers a single TCR beta chain. Antigen unknown. With 4 bases removed from V and 6 bases from J, the gap between germline ends came to 19 bases. CDR1 and CDR2 (germline): SGHTA, FQGNSA. The CDR3 length is 16 residues. These data come from a study of cytomegalovirus exposure and HLA in healthy donors. Findings of the study overall: Under in vitro conditions, three CMV-associated chains were confirmed as specific for CMV antigens.

TCRdb's copy holds only in-frame clones and misses some; the assay was immunoSEQ multiplex PCR. The sample holds 200,000 or so clones, roughly 83% seen once. The clonotype was recovered from a woman under 30 in good health and CMV-seronegative. The sequencing sample was made of PBMCs. The chain joins TRBV7-2 to TRBJ1-5; TRBD1 might be the D (5 bases). DNA of the CDR3: TGTGCCAGCAGCTCTGGGCTTGGGGGGATGAGTCAGCCCCAGCATTTT. It yields the protein CASSSGLGGMSQPQHF.